The sample holds many counts of the clone carrying this T cell receptor beta chain. Disease duration was under 3 months in the ophthalmopathy patients, who also had a Clinical Activity Score of at least 3 and a NOSPECS grade of at least 4. Orbital computed tomography, thyroid ultrasound, serum thyroxine and TRAb, and clinical symptoms together informed the diagnoses. PBMCs were collected from a roughly 10 ml volume of fresh peripheral blood. The sample is drawn from a study of T cells in Graves' hyperthyroidism and ophthalmopathy. Researchers took RNA transcripts and amplified the TCR beta CDR3 regions from them. Primed by the HTBI set, a first-round RT-PCR was run on the TCR CDR3. TCRdb ran MiXCR on the multiplex PCR reads and lists one entry per CDR3 protein. The sample yields approximately 600,000 distinct CDR3 sequences, less than 25% seen once. This CDR3 has 14 residues. V lost 6 bases and J lost 7, with 19 bases in between. The germline V gene has CDR1 DFQATT and CDR2 SNEGSKA (reference sequence).

The chain joins TRBV20-1 to TRBJ2-1, with D possibly matching TRBD2 (6 bases). This TCR came from a man between 25 and 39 years old with Graves' ophthalmopathy. Sample: blood. CDR3 in amino acids: CSAAGPPMGNEQFF. Here the CDR3 DNA reads TGCAGTGCCGCGGGGCCCCCAATGGGGAATGAGCAGTTCTTC.